Included here is one TCR beta chain sequence, with context. Its target is not known. The data derive from a study of blood T cells in healthy people across ages. General study findings and limits: Diversity was estimated from one million T cells, and these estimates were considered underestimates. Higher diversity and more naive CD4+ cells were features of long-lived donors, compared to aged donors. Using unsorted PBMCs precluded a conclusive naive versus antigen-experienced comparison.

With a J-beta primer mix and a sample-barcoded 5' primer, a second PCR ran about 7 to 11 cycles. Sequencing recovered at least 2.5 million CDR3-containing paired-end reads from each sample. TCRdb passed the 5' RACE reads through MiXCR, listing each CDR3 protein once. Of 1.5 million to 2 million distinct CDR3 sequences in the sample, 28% are singletons; the top ten hold approximately 7.7%. Germline CDR1 reads DFQATT; CDR2 reads SNEGSKA (reference sequence). The CDR3 is 13 amino acids. V was clipped by 5 bases and J by 0 bases, with 10 bases between them. Sequencing was done on a sample of blood. The gene calls are TRBV20-1 and TRBJ2-5; D is perhaps TRBD2 (6 bases). The sequence was obtained from a woman aged 30 to 39 in good health. Written as DNA, the CDR3 is TGCAGTGCTCCCCGGACTAACCAAGAGACCCAGTACTTC. Protein product: CSAPRTNQETQYF.